These 22 T cell receptor beta chains were sequenced from one sample in a study of technical replicates of blood from a few donors. Some clones are missing from TCRdb's copy, which holds only in-frame ones; the method was immunoSEQ multiplex PCR. The sample has tens of thousands of clones, 95% to 98% seen once; the top ten hold around 0.15%. Sequencing input: T cells isolated from PBMCs. All receptors derive from a human donor in good health.

This chain links TRBV28 with TRBJ1-3; D uncertain. The V end was cut by 5 bases, the J end by 3 bases, with 8 bases between. This CDR3 is built from 13 residues. Per germline, CDR1 MDHEN and CDR2 SYDVKM. CDR3 DNA: TGTGCCAGCAGTCCCGCGGGTGGAAACACCATATATTTT. As protein: CASSPAGGNTIYF.

This clone was seen just once. The V gene is TRBV14, the J gene TRBJ2-3, with 7 bases identical to TRBD2. Looked up from germline, CDR1 is SGHDN and CDR2 is FVKESK. Germline trimming cut 2 bases from V and 6 bases from J; bases unmatched to any gene: 17. This CDR3 contains 18 residues. CDR3 amino acids: CASSQPPPLARGPDTQYF. The CDR3 nucleotides are TGTGCCAGCAGCCAACCTCCTCCACTAGCGCGAGGGCCCGATACGCAGTATTTT.

The chain combines TRBV13 with TRBJ2-5; D might be TRBD2 (5 bases). Deletions cut 5 bases from V and 2 bases from J, with 15 bases between. The germline V gene has CDR1 PRHDT and CDR2 FYEKMQ (reference sequence). This CDR3 has 15 amino acids. Here the CDR3 reads CASSKKLEEQETQYF. CDR3 in DNA: TGTGCCAGCAGCAAGAAACTAGAGGAACAAGAGACCCAGTACTTC.

V and J are TRBV7-9 and TRBJ2-7, with D possibly matching TRBD2 (6 bases). From germline, CDR1 is SEHNR and CDR2 FQNEAQ (reference sequence). The CDR3 is made up of 14 amino acids. The V and J ends lost 8 bases and 2 bases respectively, with 16 bases between them. Written as DNA, the CDR3 is TGTGCCAGCGGCGGGGACGGGCGAGCCTACGAGCAGTACTTC. This sequence encodes CASGGDGRAYEQYF.

The rearrangement links TRBV11-1 to TRBJ1-1; D gene unclear. The CDR3 is 14 amino acids. V dropped 2 bases and J dropped 8 bases, with 15 bases sitting between them. Germline V lookup: CDR1 SGHAT, CDR2 FQDESV (reference sequence). CDR3 sequence: CASSLLREPKEAFF. Here the CDR3 DNA reads TGTGCCAGCAGCTTACTTCGGGAGCCGAAAGAAGCTTTCTTT.

The chain links TRBV10-3 to TRBJ2-7; 9 nucleotides align to TRBD1. V trimming: 4 bases; J trimming: 6 bases; junction bases outside the gene matches: 10. Germline CDR1 ENHRY, CDR2 SYGVKD. The CDR3 consists of 15 residues. DNA of the CDR3: TGTGCCATCAGTGGGACAGGGGCCGGTGCGAGCGAGCAGTACTTC. Protein: CAISGTGAGASEQYF.

The CDR3 DNA reads as TGTGCCAGCAGCCAAGGAGCAGGGGCCTACGAGCAGTACTTC. This codes for CASSQGAGAYEQYF. The chain recombines TRBV14 with TRBJ2-7, with D tentatively TRBD1 (6 bases). CDR1 is SGHDN and CDR2 is FVKESK in the germline V gene. CDR3 length equals 14 residues. Trimming shortened V by 1 base and J by 2 bases, and 9 bases separated the two germline ends.

J is TRBJ2-7 and V is TRBV20-1; 7 bases are a match to TRBD1. V dropped 5 bases and J dropped 3; count of bases not matched to a gene: 1. Germline CDR1 DFQATT, CDR2 SNEGSKA (reference sequence). The CDR3 extends over 11 amino acids. The CDR3 protein is CSAHRGYEQYF. The CDR3 bases are TGCAGTGCTCACAGGGGCTACGAGCAGTACTTC.

This clone was observed a single time. This chain connects TRBV27 to TRBJ1-1; the D is unclear. The CDR3 length is 17 residues. The germline V gene encodes CDR1 MNHEY and CDR2 SMNVEV (reference sequence). V was trimmed by 8 bases and J by 1 base, leaving 23 bases between them. The CDR3 nucleotides read TGTGCCAGCTCCGGGCACGGTGGGGAGGGATGGAACACTGAAGCTTTCTTT. Residues: CASSGHGGEGWNTEAFF.

V gene TRBV30 combines with J gene TRBJ2-7; TRBD1 is a possible D gene (5 bases). Germline-derived CDR1 and CDR2 are GTSNPN and SVGIG (reference sequence). Trimming left V 2 bases short and J 1 base short, with 12 bases between. The CDR3 loop spans 14 amino acids. In DNA form, the CDR3 reads TGTGCCTGGAGTAGGGGATCCACGTCCTACGAGCAGTACTTC. Amino acids: CAWSRGSTSYEQYF.

The chain employs TRBV29-1 and TRBJ1-3, with D hard to call. The CDR3 is 13 residues long. Germline V gene lookup returns CDR1 SQVTM and CDR2 ANQGSEA. The V end was cut by 4 bases, the J end by 0 bases, with 7 bases between. This CDR3 reads CSVGRDSGNTIYF. In nucleotides, the CDR3 is TGCAGCGTTGGGAGAGACTCTGGAAACACCATATATTTT.

This chain connects TRBV4-1 to TRBJ1-2; 8 bases align to TRBD1. Trimming at V came to 2 bases and at J to 4 bases, leaving 6 bases not matched to a gene. Germline V gene lookup returns CDR1 MGHRA and CDR2 YSYEKL. The CDR3 consists of 15 residues. The CDR3 here is CASSQTRDRSYGYTF. Here the CDR3 DNA reads TGCGCCAGCAGCCAAACCCGGGACAGGAGCTATGGCTACACCTTC.

This clone was recorded only once. The chain combines TRBV7-8 with TRBJ2-4; 8 bases agree with TRBD1. CDR1 is SGHVS and CDR2 is FQNEAQ in the germline V gene. CDR3 length equals 16 residues. V shed 6 bases and J 3 bases; nucleotides not matched to a gene: 10. The DNA of the CDR3 is TGTGCCAGCAGTCGTACCAGGGGGCTCAGCAAAAACATTCAGTACTTC. Translated: CASSRTRGLSKNIQYF.

This clone was seen just once. This chain joins TRBV4-2 and TRBJ2-3; 9 nucleotides match TRBD2. The CDR3 is made up of 18 amino acids. J gave up 3 bases and V 2 bases, and 12 bases lay outside the gene matches. Germline CDR1 and CDR2: LGHNA and YNFKEQ. The CDR3 coding sequence is TGTGCCAGCAGCCAACCTACTAGCGGGTCCGGCGGGACAGATACGCAGTATTTT. Protein product: CASSQPTSGSGGTDTQYF.

The chain uses TRBV29-1 and TRBJ2-7; TRBD1 matches at 12 bases. The CDR3 has 15 residues. Trimming removed 4 bases from V and 7 bases from J; junction bases left unmatched: 11. Germline assignment: CDR1 SQVTM and CDR2 ANQGSEA. CDR3: CSVVAPGQGAWEQYF. The CDR3 DNA sequence: TGCAGCGTTGTAGCCCCGGGACAGGGGGCATGGGAGCAGTACTTC.

The CDR3 DNA is TGTGCCAGCAGCGTAGGGGCGGGGCCCTACAATGAGCAGTTCTTC. Its translation: CASSVGAGPYNEQFF. The gene calls are TRBV9 and TRBJ2-1, with TRBD2 as a possible D gene (6 bases). V lost 0 bases to trimming and J lost 2 bases, with 9 bases between them. Germline values: CDR1 SGDLS, CDR2 YYNGEE. CDR3 size: 15 residues.

The genes are TRBV6-5 and TRBJ2-7; 8 bases line up with TRBD1. Germline V lookup: CDR1 MNHEY, CDR2 SVGAGI. This CDR3 contains 14 residues. J lost 8 bases, V lost 5 bases, and 11 bases had no gene match. DNA of the CDR3: TGTGCCAGCAGTACTACCGGGACAGGTCAAAAGCAGTACTTC. Its protein product is CASSTTGTGQKQYF.

CDR3 loop: CASSSRGYTDTQYF. CDR3 DNA sequence: TGTGCCAGCAGTTCGCGGGGCTACACAGATACGCAGTATTTT. This rearrangement joins TRBV6-5 to TRBJ2-3, with a weak D call TRBD2 (6 bases). Deletions cut 4 bases from V and 2 bases from J, with 10 bases between. Looked up from germline, CDR1 is MNHEY and CDR2 is SVGAGI. This CDR3 is built from 14 residues.

The chain links TRBV30 to TRBJ1-4; 7 bases map to TRBD1. J was trimmed by 0 bases and V by 0 bases; bases with no gene match: 4. CDR1 GTSNPN and CDR2 SVGIG come from the germline V gene (reference sequence). The CDR3 consists of 16 residues. CDR3 residues: CAWSVGTVATNEKLFF. CDR3 bases: TGTGCCTGGAGTGTAGGGACAGTTGCAACTAATGAAAAACTGTTTTTT. The full variable domain, in which reference TRBV30 and TRBJ1-4 provide the parts outside the CDR3, is SQTIHQWPATLVQPVGSPLSLECTVEGTSNPNLYWYRQAAGRGLQLLFYSVGIGQISSEVPQNLSASRPQDRQFILSSKKLLLSDSGFYLCAWSVGTVATNEKLFFGSGTQLSVL.

V and J are TRBV29-1 and TRBJ2-7, with D possibly being TRBD2 (6 bases). V was cut by 1 base and J by 4 bases, with 20 bases left in between. Germline V CDR1 and CDR2: SQVTM, ANQGSEA. This CDR3 is built from 16 residues. This CDR3 reads CSVEVMFGIGGYEQYF. DNA for the CDR3: TGCAGCGTTGAAGTTATGTTCGGTATTGGGGGGTACGAGCAGTACTTC.

This clone has a single count. This CDR3 is CASSAFDRGVNYGYTF. In DNA, the CDR3 is TGTGCCAGCAGTGCCTTTGACAGGGGAGTCAACTATGGCTACACCTTC. This chain connects TRBV2 to TRBJ1-2, with TRBD1 matching over 8 bases. This CDR3 spans 16 amino acids. After removal of 4 bases from V and 2 bases from J, the junction contained 9 bases not matched to a gene. The V gene's germline CDR1 is SNHLY and CDR2 FYNNEI.

This chain connects TRBV7-2 to TRBJ2-1; TRBD2 matches 8 bases. This CDR3 contains 17 residues. Germline CDR1 is SGHTA and CDR2 is FQGNSA. V trimming: 5 bases; J trimming: 4 bases; junction bases outside the gene matches: 13. CDR3 protein: CASSPNSGTRSYNEQFF. For the CDR3, the DNA is TGTGCCAGCAGCCCCAACTCCGGGACTAGGAGTTACAATGAGCAGTTCTTC.